The clone carrying this TCR beta chain was detected a few times. TCRdb re-analysed the 5' RACE reads in MiXCR, keeping a single row per CDR3 protein. The data hold more than 65,000 distinct CDR3 sequences, with about an eighth observed a single time. This entry is derived from a study of T cells after yellow fever vaccination. The CDR3 loop spans 14 amino acids. Germline V CDR1 and CDR2: SGHVS, FNYEAQ. With V trimmed by 8 bases and J by 0 bases, 5 bases remained unmatched. The V gene is TRBV7-6, the J gene TRBJ2-7; 9 nucleotides match TRBD2. This clonotype was sampled from a man aged 18 to 29 who received the YFV17D yellow fever vaccine. Sequencing used CD8+ T cells not binding an NS4B(214-222) dextramer, sorted from PBMCs, obtained 21 days after the first yellow fever vaccination. For the CDR3, the DNA is TGTGCCAGCTCTAGCGGGGTTAACTCCTACGAGCAGTACTTC. This encodes CASSSGVNSYEQYF.